This T cell receptor beta chain was captured in a study of blood T cell repertoires in COVID-19. Turning to the study itself: Samples came from the United States, Italy and Spain, spanning acute and convalescent COVID-19. In each case, the material was cDNA or gDNA derived from T cells, B-cell-depleted T cells, or PBMCs.

Trimming removed 2 bases from V and 0 bases from J, with 7 bases in between. CDR3 length: 14 amino acids. Germline V gives CDR1 MNHNY, CDR2 SVGAGI (reference sequence). Authors' processing steps: Reference gene primer amplification gave estimated nucleated cell counts. The data were produced by immunoSEQ multiplex PCR, yet TCRdb's version contains in-frame clones alone and is incomplete. V and J calls and clone size come straight from that table; D and trimming were deduced from the DNA. Of hundreds of thousands of clones listed, approximately 90% are singletons. The origin of this receptor is a man aged 35-49 years with acute or convalescent COVID-19. This chain joins TRBV6-6 and TRBJ1-2, with D possibly TRBD1 on 5 matching bases. Material for sequencing was peripheral blood. The CDR3 is CASSYAGANYGYTF. The CDR3 DNA follows: TGTGCCAGCAGTTACGCGGGGGCTAACTATGGCTACACCTTC.